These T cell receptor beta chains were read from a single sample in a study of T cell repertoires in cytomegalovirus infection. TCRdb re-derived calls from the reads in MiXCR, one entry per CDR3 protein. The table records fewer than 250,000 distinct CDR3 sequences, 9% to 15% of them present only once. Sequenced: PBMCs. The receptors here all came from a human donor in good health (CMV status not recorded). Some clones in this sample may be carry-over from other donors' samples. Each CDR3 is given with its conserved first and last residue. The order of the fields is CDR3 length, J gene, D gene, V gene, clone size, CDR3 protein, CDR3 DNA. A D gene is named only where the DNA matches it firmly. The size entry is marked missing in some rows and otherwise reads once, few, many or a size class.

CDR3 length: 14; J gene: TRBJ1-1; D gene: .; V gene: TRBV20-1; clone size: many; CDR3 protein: CSARETGSGTEAFF; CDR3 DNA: TGCAGTGCTAGAGAAACAGGTTCCGGCACTGAAGCTTTCTTT
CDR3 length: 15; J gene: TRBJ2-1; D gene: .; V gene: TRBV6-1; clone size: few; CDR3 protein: CASRSGGSLQGEQFF; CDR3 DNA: TGTGCCAGCAGGAGCGGCGGGAGCCTTCAGGGGGAGCAGTTCTTC
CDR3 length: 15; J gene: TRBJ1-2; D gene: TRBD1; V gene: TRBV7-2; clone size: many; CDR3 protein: CASSLGGQGLYGYTF; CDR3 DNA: TGTGCCAGCAGCTTAGGGGGACAGGGGCTTTATGGCTACACCTTC
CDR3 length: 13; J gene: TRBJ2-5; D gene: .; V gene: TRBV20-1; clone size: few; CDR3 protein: CSARETGRETQYF; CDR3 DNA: TGCAGTGCTAGAGAGACAGGGAGGGAGACCCAGTACTTC
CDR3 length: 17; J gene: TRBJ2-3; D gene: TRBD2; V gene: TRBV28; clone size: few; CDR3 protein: CASSLGSTSGGWNTQYF; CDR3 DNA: TGTGCCAGCAGTTTAGGGTCAACTAGCGGGGGTTGGAATACGCAGTATTTT
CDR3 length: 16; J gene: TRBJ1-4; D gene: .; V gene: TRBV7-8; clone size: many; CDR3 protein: CASSSKTQARNEKLFF; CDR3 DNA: TGTGCCAGCAGCTCCAAAACACAGGCCCGAAATGAAAAACTGTTTTTT
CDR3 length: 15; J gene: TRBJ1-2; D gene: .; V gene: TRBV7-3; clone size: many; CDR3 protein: CASSSGGGTNYGYTF; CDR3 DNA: TGTGCCAGCAGCTCCGGGGGGGGAACTAACTATGGCTACACCTTC
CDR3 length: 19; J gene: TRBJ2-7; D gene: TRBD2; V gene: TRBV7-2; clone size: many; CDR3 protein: CASSLQGLAGGASPYEQYF; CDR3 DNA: TGTGCCAGCAGCTTACAAGGGCTAGCGGGGGGGGCGAGTCCCTACGAGCAGTACTTC
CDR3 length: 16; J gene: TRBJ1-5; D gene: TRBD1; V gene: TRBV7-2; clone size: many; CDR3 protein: CASSVTGTGAHQPQHF; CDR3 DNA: TGTGCCAGCAGCGTAACCGGGACAGGGGCCCATCAGCCCCAGCATTTT
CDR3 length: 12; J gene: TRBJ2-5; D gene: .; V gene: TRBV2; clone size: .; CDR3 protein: CASTQRTQTQYF; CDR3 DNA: TGTGCCAGCACACAGCGAACGCAGACCCAGTACTTC
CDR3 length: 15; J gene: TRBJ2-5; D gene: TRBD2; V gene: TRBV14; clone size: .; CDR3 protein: CASSQGPAGRETQYF; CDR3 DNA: TGTGCCAGCAGCCAAGGTCCAGCGGGGCGAGAGACCCAGTACTTC
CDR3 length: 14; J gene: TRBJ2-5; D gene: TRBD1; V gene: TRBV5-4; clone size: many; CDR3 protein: CASSRTGYQETQYF; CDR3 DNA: TGTGCCAGCAGCCGGACAGGGTACCAAGAGACCCAGTACTTC
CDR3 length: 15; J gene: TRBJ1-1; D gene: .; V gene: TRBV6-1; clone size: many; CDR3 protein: CASIGSSVIYTEAFF; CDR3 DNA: TGTGCCAGCATCGGGTCCTCGGTCATTTACACTGAAGCTTTCTTT
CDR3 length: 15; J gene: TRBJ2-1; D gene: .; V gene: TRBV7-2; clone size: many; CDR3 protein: CASSLTQSSYNEQFF; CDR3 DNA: TGTGCCAGCAGCCTAACCCAGAGCTCCTACAATGAGCAGTTCTTC
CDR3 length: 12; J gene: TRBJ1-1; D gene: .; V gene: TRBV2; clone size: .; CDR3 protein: CASSALRAEAFF; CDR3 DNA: TGTGCCAGCAGCGCCCTTAGAGCCGAAGCTTTCTTT
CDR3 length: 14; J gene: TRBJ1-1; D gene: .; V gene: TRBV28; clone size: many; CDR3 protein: CASSSPGWDTEAFF; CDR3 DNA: TGTGCCAGCAGTTCCCCGGGGTGGGACACTGAAGCTTTCTTT
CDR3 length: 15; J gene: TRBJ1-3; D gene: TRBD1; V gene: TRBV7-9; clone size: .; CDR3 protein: CASSRGGTAGNTIYF; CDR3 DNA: TGTGCCAGCAGCCGGGGTGGGACAGCCGGAAACACCATATATTTT
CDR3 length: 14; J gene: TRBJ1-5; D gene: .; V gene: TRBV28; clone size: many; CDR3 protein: CASSLRGRVQPQHF; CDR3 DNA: TGTGCCAGCAGTTTAAGGGGCAGGGTTCAGCCCCAGCATTTT
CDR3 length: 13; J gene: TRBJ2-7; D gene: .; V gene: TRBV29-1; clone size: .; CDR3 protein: CSVAPSGNREQYF; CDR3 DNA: TGCAGCGTTGCCCCGTCGGGGAATCGGGAGCAGTACTTC
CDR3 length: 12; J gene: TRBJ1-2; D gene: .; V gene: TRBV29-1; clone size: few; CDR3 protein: CSVALTERRYTF; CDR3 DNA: TGCAGCGTTGCTCTTACGGAGAGGCGCTACACCTTC
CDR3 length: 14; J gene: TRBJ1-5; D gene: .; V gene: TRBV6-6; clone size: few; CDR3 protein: CASTFVGAGQPQHF; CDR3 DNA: TGTGCCAGCACCTTCGTAGGGGCTGGGCAGCCCCAGCATTTT
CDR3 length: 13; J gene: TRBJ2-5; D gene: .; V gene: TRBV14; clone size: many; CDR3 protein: CASSQVGLETQYF; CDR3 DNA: TGTGCCAGCAGCCAAGTGGGGTTGGAGACCCAGTACTTC
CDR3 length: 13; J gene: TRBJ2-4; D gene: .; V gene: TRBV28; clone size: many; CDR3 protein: CAIGDLAKNIQYF; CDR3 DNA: TGTGCCATTGGGGATTTAGCCAAAAACATTCAGTACTTC
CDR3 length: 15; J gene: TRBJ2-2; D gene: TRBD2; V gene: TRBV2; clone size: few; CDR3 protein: CASLGTSGITGELFF; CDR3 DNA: TGTGCCAGCCTGGGGACTAGCGGAATCACCGGGGAGCTGTTTTTT
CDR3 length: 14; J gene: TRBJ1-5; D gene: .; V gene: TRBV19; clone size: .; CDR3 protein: CASSSPPSNQPQHF; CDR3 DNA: TGTGCCAGTAGTTCCCCTCCGAGCAATCAGCCCCAGCATTTT
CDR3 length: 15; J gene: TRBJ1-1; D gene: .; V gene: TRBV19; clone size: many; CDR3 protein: CATHLRGGKGAEAFF; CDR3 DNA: TGTGCCACCCATTTACGGGGGGGCAAGGGTGCTGAAGCTTTCTTT
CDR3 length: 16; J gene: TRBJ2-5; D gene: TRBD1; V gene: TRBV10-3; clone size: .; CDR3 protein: CAIRDGQGLQQETQYF; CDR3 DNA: TGTGCCATCAGGGATGGACAGGGGCTTCAACAAGAGACCCAGTACTTC